Reported below is one T cell receptor (beta chain). Other DNA sequences from this sample encode an identical CDR3 as well. Produced via immunoSEQ multiplex PCR; TCRdb's table is partial and in-frame only. Here the sample spans roughly 97,000 clones, roughly 82% being singletons. The V end lost 2 bases, the J end lost 4 bases, and 9 bases lay between the germline ends. The CDR3 extends over 14 amino acids. In germline, CDR1 is MNHEY, CDR2 SVGAGI. This record belongs to a study of blood T cell repertoires in COVID-19. The chain combines TRBV6-5 with TRBJ1-5, with a tentative D call TRBD1 (5 bases). Sequencing used peripheral blood. The TCR sequence derives from a man aged 55-75 years with acute or convalescent COVID-19. The CDR3 here is CASSYRGGNQPQHF. CDR3 DNA sequence: TGTGCCAGCAGTTACAGGGGAGGGAATCAGCCCCAGCATTTT.